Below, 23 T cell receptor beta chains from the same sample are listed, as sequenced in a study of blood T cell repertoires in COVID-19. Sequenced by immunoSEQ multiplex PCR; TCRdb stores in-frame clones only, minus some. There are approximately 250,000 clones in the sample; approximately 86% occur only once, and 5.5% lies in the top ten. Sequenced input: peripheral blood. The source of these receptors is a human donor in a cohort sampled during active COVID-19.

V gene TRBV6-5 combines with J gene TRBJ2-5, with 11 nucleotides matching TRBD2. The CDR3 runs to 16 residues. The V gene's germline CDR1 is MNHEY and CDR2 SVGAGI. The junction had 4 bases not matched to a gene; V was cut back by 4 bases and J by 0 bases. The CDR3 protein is CASSSRLAGYQETQYF. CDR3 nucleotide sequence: TGTGCCAGCAGTTCTCGACTAGCGGGATACCAAGAGACCCAGTACTTC.

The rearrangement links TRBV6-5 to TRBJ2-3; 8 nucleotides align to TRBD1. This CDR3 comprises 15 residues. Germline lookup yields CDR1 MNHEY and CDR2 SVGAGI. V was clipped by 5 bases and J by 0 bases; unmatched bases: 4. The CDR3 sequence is CASSPDRESTDTQYF. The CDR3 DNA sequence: TGTGCCAGCAGTCCGGACAGGGAGAGCACAGATACGCAGTATTTT.

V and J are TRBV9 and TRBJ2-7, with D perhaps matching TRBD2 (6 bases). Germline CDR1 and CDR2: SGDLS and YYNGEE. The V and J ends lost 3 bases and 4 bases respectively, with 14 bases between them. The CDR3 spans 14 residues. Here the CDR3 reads CASSAPGTPYEQYF. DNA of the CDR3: TGTGCCAGCAGCGCACCCGGGACTCCATACGAGCAGTACTTC. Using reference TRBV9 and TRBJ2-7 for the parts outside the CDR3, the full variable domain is DSGVTQTPKHLITATGQRVTLRCSPRSGDLSVYWYQQSLDQGLQFLIQYYNGEERAKGNILERFSAQQFPDLHSELNLSSLELGDSALYFCASSAPGTPYEQYFGPGTRLTVT.

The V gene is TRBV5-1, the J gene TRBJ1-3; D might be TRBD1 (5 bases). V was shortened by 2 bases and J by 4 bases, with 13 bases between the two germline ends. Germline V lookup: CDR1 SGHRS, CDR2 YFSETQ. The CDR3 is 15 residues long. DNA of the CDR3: TGCGCCAGCAGCTTTACAGGAGGGCCCGGAAACACCATATATTTT. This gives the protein CASSFTGGPGNTIYF.

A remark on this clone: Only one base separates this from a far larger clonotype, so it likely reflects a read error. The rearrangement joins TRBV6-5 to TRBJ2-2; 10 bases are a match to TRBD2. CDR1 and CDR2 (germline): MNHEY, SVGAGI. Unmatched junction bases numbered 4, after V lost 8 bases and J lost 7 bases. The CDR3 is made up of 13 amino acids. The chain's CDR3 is CASGQRGGGELFF. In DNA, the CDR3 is TGTGCCAGCGGCCAGCGGGGGGGCGGGGAGCTGTTTTTT.

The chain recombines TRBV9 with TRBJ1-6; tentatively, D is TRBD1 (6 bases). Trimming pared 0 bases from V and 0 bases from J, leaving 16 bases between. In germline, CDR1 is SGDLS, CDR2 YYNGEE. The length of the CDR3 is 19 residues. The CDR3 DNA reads TGTGCCAGCAGCGTAGGCCCCCCAGGGGAGAGCTCCTATAATTCACCCCTCCACTTT. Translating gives CASSVGPPGESSYNSPLHF.

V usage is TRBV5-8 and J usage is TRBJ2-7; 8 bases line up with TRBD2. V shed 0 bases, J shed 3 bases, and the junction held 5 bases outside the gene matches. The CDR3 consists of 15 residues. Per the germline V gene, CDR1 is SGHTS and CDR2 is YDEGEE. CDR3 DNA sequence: TGTGCCAGCAGCTTGGCGGCTAGCGGGCTCTACGAGCAGTACTTC. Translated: CASSLAASGLYEQYF.

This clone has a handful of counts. CDR3 sequence (DNA): TGTGCCAGCGGATCCGTGCTAGCGGGGGACTCCTACGAGCAGTACTTC. It encodes CASGSVLAGDSYEQYF. V and J are TRBV21-1 and TRBJ2-7; whether TRBD2, the table's D call, matches the DNA was not checked. TRBV21-1 is assigned pseudogene status. The CDR3 is made up of 16 amino acids.

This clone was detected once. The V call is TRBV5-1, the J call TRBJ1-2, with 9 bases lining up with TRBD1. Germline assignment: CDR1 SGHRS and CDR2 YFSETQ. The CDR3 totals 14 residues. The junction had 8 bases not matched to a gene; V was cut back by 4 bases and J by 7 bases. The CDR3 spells CASSAGQGPSGYTF. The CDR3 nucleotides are TGCGCCAGCAGCGCGGGACAGGGACCCTCTGGCTACACCTTC.

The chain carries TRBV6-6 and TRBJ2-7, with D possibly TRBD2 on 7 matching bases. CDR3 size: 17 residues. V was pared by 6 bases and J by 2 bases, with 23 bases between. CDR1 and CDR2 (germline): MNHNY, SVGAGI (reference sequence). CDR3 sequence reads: CASSRPPGGAYAYEQYF. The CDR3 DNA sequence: TGTGCCAGCAGCCGACCTCCTGGGGGGGCATATGCCTACGAGCAGTACTTC.

The CDR3 protein is CASSQDPLWRARQYF. The CDR3, as DNA: TGTGCCAGCAGCCAAGATCCCCTCTGGCGGGCTAGGCAGTACTTC. The rearrangement joins TRBV14 to TRBJ2-7; D perhaps matches TRBD2 (5 bases). CDR1 is SGHDN, CDR2 FVKESK, per germline. With 0 bases removed from V and 9 bases from J, the gap between germline ends came to 18 bases. The CDR3 is made up of 15 amino acids.

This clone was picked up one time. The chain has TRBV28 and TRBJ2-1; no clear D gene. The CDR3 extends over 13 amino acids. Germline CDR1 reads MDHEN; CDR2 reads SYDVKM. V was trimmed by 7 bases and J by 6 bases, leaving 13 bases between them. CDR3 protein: CASTISPGNEQFF. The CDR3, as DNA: TGTGCCAGCACCATTTCCCCGGGCAATGAGCAGTTCTTC. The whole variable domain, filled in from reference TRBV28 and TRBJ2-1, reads DVKVTQSSRYLVKRTGEKVFLECVQDMDHENMFWYRQDPGLGLRLIYFSYDVKMKEKGDIPEGYSVSREKKERFSLILESASTNQTSMYLCASTISPGNEQFFGPGTRLTVL.

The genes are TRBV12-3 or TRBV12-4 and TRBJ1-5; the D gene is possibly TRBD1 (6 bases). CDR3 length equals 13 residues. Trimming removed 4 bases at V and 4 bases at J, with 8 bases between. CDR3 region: CASSWTVNQPQHF. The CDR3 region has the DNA TGTGCCAGCAGTTGGACAGTAAATCAGCCCCAGCATTTT.

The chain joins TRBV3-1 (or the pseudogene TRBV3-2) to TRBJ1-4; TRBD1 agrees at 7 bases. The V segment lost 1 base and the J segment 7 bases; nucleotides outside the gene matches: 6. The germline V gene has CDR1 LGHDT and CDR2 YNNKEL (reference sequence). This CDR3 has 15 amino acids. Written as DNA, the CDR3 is TGTGCCAGCAGCCAAGTAGGGACAGCCCCTGAAAAACTGTTTTTT. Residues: CASSQVGTAPEKLFF.

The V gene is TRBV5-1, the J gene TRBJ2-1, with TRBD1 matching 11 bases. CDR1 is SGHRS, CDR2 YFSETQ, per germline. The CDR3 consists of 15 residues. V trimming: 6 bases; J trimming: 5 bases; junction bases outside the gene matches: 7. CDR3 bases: TGCGCCAGCATCTACGGGACAGGGGGGAACAATGAGCAGTTCTTC. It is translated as CASIYGTGGNNEQFF. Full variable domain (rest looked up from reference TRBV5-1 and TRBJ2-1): KAGVTQTPRYLIKTRGQQVTLSCSPISGHRSVSWYQQTPGQGLQFLFEYFSETQRNKGNFPGRFSGRQFSNSRSEMNVSTLELGDSALYLCASIYGTGGNNEQFFGPGTRLTVL.

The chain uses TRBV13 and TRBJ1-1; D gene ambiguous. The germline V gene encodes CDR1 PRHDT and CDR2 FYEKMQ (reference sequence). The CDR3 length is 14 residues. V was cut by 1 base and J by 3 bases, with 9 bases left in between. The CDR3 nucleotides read TGTGCCAGCAGCTTAGAGCCGATCTACACTGAAGCTTTCTTT. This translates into CASSLEPIYTEAFF.

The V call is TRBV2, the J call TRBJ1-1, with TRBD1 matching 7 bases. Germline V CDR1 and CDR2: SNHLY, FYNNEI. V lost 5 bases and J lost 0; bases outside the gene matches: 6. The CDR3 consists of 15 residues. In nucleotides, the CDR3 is TGTGCCAGCAGTTCCATAGACAGGGTGAACACTGAAGCTTTCTTT. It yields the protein CASSSIDRVNTEAFF.

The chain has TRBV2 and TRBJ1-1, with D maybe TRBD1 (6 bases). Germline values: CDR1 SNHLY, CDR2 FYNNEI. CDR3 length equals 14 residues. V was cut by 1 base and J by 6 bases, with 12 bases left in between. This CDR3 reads CASSEGGTPPEAFF. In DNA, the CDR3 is TGTGCCAGCAGTGAAGGGGGGACACCGCCTGAAGCTTTCTTT.

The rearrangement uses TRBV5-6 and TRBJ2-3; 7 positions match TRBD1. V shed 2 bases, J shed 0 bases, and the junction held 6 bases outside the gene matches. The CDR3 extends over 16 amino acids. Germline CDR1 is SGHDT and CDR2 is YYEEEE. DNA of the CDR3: TGTGCCAGCAGCTTCCGGACAGGACCTAGCACAGATACGCAGTATTTT. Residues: CASSFRTGPSTDTQYF.

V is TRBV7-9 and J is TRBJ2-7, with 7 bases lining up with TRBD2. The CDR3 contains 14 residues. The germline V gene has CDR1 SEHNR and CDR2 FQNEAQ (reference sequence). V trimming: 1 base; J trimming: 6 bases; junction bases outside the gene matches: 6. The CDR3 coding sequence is TGTGCCAGCAGCTTAGTAAGCGGGATGGGCGAGCAGTACTTC. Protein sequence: CASSLVSGMGEQYF.

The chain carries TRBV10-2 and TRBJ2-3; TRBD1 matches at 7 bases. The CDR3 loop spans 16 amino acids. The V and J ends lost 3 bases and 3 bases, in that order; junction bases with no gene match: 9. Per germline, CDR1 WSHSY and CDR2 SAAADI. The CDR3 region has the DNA TGCGCCAGCAGTGAATTTGTCGGCAGGGGGACAGATACGCAGTATTTT. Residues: CASSEFVGRGTDTQYF.

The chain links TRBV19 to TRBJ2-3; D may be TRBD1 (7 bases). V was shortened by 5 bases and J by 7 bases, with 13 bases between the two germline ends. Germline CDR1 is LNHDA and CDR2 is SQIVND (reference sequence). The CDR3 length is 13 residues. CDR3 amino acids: CASSPQGTYTQYF. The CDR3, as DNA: TGTGCCAGTAGTCCACAGGGGACTTATACGCAGTATTTT.

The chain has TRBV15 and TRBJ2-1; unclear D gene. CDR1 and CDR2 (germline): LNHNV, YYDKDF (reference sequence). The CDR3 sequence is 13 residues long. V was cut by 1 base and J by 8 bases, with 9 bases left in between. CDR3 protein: CATSRVGPHEQFF. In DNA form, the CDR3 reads TGTGCCACCAGCAGAGTTGGCCCACATGAGCAGTTCTTC.